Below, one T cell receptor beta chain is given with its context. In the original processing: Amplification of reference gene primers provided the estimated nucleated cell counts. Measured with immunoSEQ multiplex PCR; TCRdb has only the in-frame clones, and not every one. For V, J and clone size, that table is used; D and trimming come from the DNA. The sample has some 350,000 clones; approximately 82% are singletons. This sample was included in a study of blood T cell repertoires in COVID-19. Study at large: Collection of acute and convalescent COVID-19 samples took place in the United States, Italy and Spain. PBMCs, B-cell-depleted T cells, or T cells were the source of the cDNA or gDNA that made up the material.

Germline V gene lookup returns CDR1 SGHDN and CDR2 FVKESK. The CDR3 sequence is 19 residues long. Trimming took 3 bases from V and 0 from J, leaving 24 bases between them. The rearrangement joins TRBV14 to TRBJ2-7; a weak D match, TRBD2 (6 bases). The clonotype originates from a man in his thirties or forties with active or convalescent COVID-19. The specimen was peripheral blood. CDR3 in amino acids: CASSHPPKWGDGTSYEQYF. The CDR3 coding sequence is TGTGCCAGCAGCCACCCTCCTAAGTGGGGGGACGGAACCTCCTACGAGCAGTACTTC.